This passage covers 11 T cell receptor beta chains from one sample sequenced in a study of resident and recirculating memory T cells in vitiligo. The assay was immunoSEQ multiplex PCR, and TCRdb's table has in-frame clones only and misses some. Here the sample spans roughly 80,000 clones, about 90% being singletons. Sequenced material: blood. These receptors were obtained from a male donor with vitiligo.

This chain uses TRBV11-3 with TRBJ2-1; 9 positions agree with TRBD1. The CDR3 is made up of 15 amino acids. The V gene's germline CDR1 is SGHNT and CDR2 YENEEA. The trim removed 4 bases at V and 6 bases at J, leaving 7 bases unmatched. The DNA for the CDR3 is TGTGCCAGCAGCTCCGGGACAGGGAGGGTCAATGAGCAGTTCTTC. Translated: CASSSGTGRVNEQFF.

The chain recombines TRBV11-2 with TRBJ2-7, with 7 bases aligning to TRBD1. With V trimmed by 4 bases and J by 4 bases, 7 bases remained unmatched. CDR1 and CDR2 from the germline V gene are SGHAT and FQNNGV. CDR3 length equals 14 residues. CDR3: CASSYETGPYEQYF. Here the CDR3 DNA reads TGTGCCAGCAGCTACGAGACAGGGCCGTACGAGCAGTACTTC. Full variable domain (missing parts from reference TRBV11-2 and TRBJ2-7): EAGVAQSPRYKIIEKRQSVAFWCNPISGHATLYWYQQILGQGPKLLIQFQNNGVVDDSQLPKDRFSAERLKGVDSTLKIQPAKLEDSAVYLCASSYETGPYEQYFGPGTRLTVT.

This chain joins TRBV30 and TRBJ2-1, with 8 nucleotides matching TRBD2. Germline values: CDR1 GTSNPN, CDR2 SVGIG (reference sequence). V trimming: 4 bases; J trimming: 0 bases; junction bases outside the gene matches: 11. This CDR3 spans 17 amino acids. CDR3 amino acids: CAWKYPGTRNSYNEQFF. CDR3 nucleotide sequence: TGTGCCTGGAAGTATCCCGGGACTAGAAACTCCTACAATGAGCAGTTCTTC.

The rearrangement links TRBV6-1 to TRBJ2-7, with D possibly being TRBD2 (5 bases). Looked up from germline, CDR1 is MNHNS and CDR2 is SASEGT. Between the trimmed V and J ends, which lost 7 bases and 0 bases, there was a span of 10 bases. CDR3 length: 13 residues. The CDR3 region has the DNA TGTGCCAGCACTCGGGATTTCTCCTACGAGCAGTACTTC. Its protein product is CASTRDFSYEQYF.

This clone was detected once. The V call is TRBV28, the J call TRBJ2-7, with 8 bases aligning to TRBD2. In germline, CDR1 is MDHEN, CDR2 SYDVKM. The CDR3 sequence is 16 residues long. V dropped 5 bases and J dropped 2; count of bases not matched to a gene: 11. CDR3 sequence reads: CASSIPGPGGTYEQYF. Here the CDR3 DNA reads TGTGCCAGCAGTATCCCCGGGCCGGGAGGGACCTACGAGCAGTACTTC. Combining the CDR3 with reference TRBV28 and TRBJ2-7 gives the whole variable domain DVKVTQSSRYLVKRTGEKVFLECVQDMDHENMFWYRQDPGLGLRLIYFSYDVKMKEKGDIPEGYSVSREKKERFSLILESASTNQTSMYLCASSIPGPGGTYEQYFGPGTRLTVT.

The chain uses TRBV5-4 and TRBJ1-1, with 7 bases identical to TRBD1. CDR1 SGHNT and CDR2 YYREEE come from the germline V gene (reference sequence). J was trimmed by 5 bases and V by 5 bases; bases with no gene match: 12. The CDR3 sequence is 15 residues long. For the CDR3, the DNA is TGTGCCAGCAGGGGACAGACAGGAGGGTGGACTGAAGCTTTCTTT. Its translation is CASRGQTGGWTEAFF. Drawing the rest from reference TRBV5-4 and TRBJ1-1, the complete variable domain is ETGVTQSPTHLIKTRGQQVTLRCSSQSGHNTVSWYQQALGQGPQFIFQYYREEENGRGNFPPRFSGLQFPNYSSELNVNALELDDSALYLCASRGQTGGWTEAFFGQGTRLTVV.

In this sample, this clone turned up once. The chain has TRBV27 and TRBJ2-1, with 7 bases that match TRBD1. The length of the CDR3 is 15 residues. With V trimmed by 6 bases and J by 7 bases, 12 bases remained unmatched. Germline V CDR1 and CDR2: MNHEY, SMNVEV (reference sequence). CDR3 in amino acids: CASSYEKGAWNEQFF. In DNA form, the CDR3 reads TGTGCCAGCAGCTACGAAAAGGGGGCATGGAATGAGCAGTTCTTC.

The J gene is TRBJ2-4, the V gene TRBV19, with 7 bases aligning to TRBD2. The CDR3 has 14 amino acids. The ends lost 5 bases at V and 6 bases at J; junction bases unmatched: 7. CDR1 and CDR2 (germline): LNHDA, SQIVND (reference sequence). The CDR3 bases are TGTGCCAGTAGTCCTAACGGGGGGTTAAACATTCAGTACTTC. Protein: CASSPNGGLNIQYF.

This chain uses TRBV2 with TRBJ2-1, with 7 bases identical to TRBD2. Unmatched junction bases numbered 15, after V lost 11 bases and J lost 5 bases. The CDR3 has 15 residues. Germline CDR1 is SNHLY and CDR2 is FYNNEI. The CDR3, as DNA: TGTGCCTCTTGTCGGTGTCTAGCGGCTAACAATGAGCAGTTCTTC. This sequence encodes CASCRCLAANNEQFF.

The J gene is TRBJ1-2, the V gene TRBV6-5, with D possibly being TRBD1 (5 bases). Germline V gives CDR1 MNHEY, CDR2 SVGAGI. With 1 base removed from V and 8 bases from J, the gap between germline ends came to 11 bases. This CDR3 has 13 amino acids. The CDR3 is CASSYFQGKGYTF. CDR3 nucleotides: TGTGCCAGCAGTTACTTCCAGGGAAAAGGCTACACCTTC.

The CDR3 sequence is CASSLDRVSSNYGYTF. CDR3 DNA: TGTGCCAGCAGCCTCGACAGAGTTTCATCCAACTATGGCTACACCTTC. The rearrangement links TRBV11-1 to TRBJ1-2; D may be TRBD1 (5 bases). CDR3 length equals 16 residues. Germline V gene sequence: CDR1 SGHAT, CDR2 FQDESV (reference sequence). Trimming cost V 5 bases and J 2 bases, with 18 bases left between them.